A single sample is the source of the 17 T cell receptor beta chains below, sequenced in a study of human T cells and chemical hapten exposure. TCRdb independently ran MiXCR on the RACE reads; one entry per CDR3 protein. This sample has some 74,000 distinct CDR3 sequences, with under 15% found just once. Time point of the sample: patch test 3, about 24 weeks after DPC sensitization. Documented treatment: therapeutic diphenylcyclopropenone sensitization with weekly scalp DPC. Here the sequenced sample was whole blood, taken in connection with sensitization to the hapten diphenylcyclopropenone (DPC). The receptors stem from a woman aged 45 to 65 with alopecia areata. Some clones in this sample may be carry-over from other donors' samples.

This clonotype occurred many times. V usage is TRBV6-1 and J usage is TRBJ2-2; 14 bases agree with TRBD2. CDR1 and CDR2 from the germline V gene are MNHNS and SASEGT. Unmatched junction bases numbered 8, after V lost 7 bases and J lost 7 bases. The CDR3 covers 16 residues. CDR3 bases: TGTGCCAGCACCCTGGGACTAGCGGGAGTGGACGGGGAGCTGTTTTTT. This translates into CASTLGLAGVDGELFF.

This clonotype occurred many times. The chain has TRBV5-6 and TRBJ1-5; no firm D call. V lost 0 bases, J lost 3 bases, and 10 bases lay in between. Germline assignment: CDR1 SGHDT and CDR2 YYEEEE. This CDR3 has 15 residues. The CDR3 sequence is CASSLGFGNNQPQHF. The CDR3 DNA is TGTGCCAGCAGCTTGGGTTTTGGGAACAATCAGCCCCAGCATTTT.

On this clonotype itself: Compared with germline, one end of the junction differs, possibly owing to a read error. The chain recombines TRBV12-5 with TRBJ2-7; 7 bases line up with TRBD2. The CDR3 contains 11 residues. The germline V gene encodes CDR1 LGHNT and CDR2 FRNRAP. CDR3 nucleotide sequence: TGTGCTAGTGGTTTAGGACTAGGAAGACCTTTC. Protein: CASGLGLGRPF.

This clonotype was recorded a few times. The genes are TRBV7-2 and TRBJ2-3, with D perhaps TRBD1 (5 bases). V lost 2 bases and J lost 0, with 9 bases in between. Germline V CDR1 and CDR2: SGHTA, FQGNSA. The CDR3 length is 15 residues. CDR3 protein: CASSLSAGSTDTQYF. Here the CDR3 DNA reads TGTGCCAGCAGCTTATCGGCAGGGAGCACAGATACGCAGTATTTT.

This chain uses TRBV12-3 or TRBV12-4 with TRBJ2-7, with 9 bases matching TRBD1. J was trimmed by 5 bases and V by 7 bases; bases with no gene match: 6. The CDR3 extends over 13 amino acids. In DNA form, the CDR3 reads TGTGCCAGCACCGACAGGGGGAGGAACGAGCAGTACTTC. This encodes CASTDRGRNEQYF.

This clonotype was counted many times. The V gene is TRBV7-2, the J gene TRBJ1-1; 7 positions agree with TRBD1. Trimming took 1 base from V and 6 from J; bases not matched to a gene: 8. Per germline, CDR1 SGHTA and CDR2 FQGNSA. The CDR3 totals 15 residues. Written as DNA, the CDR3 is TGTGCCAGCAGCTTAGATAGCCGCAGGGGGGCTGAAGCTTTCTTT. Protein: CASSLDSRRGAEAFF.

This clonotype showed up many times. The chain couples TRBV7-8 to TRBJ2-3; D call uncertain. This CDR3 comprises 11 residues. Trimming shortened V by 2 bases and J by 6 bases, and 3 bases separated the two germline ends. Germline V gene data show CDR1 as SGHVS and CDR2 as FQNEAQ. CDR3 in amino acids: CASSLLDTQYF. CDR3 DNA: TGTGCCAGCAGCTTATTGGATACGCAGTATTTT.

The gene calls are TRBV4-2 and TRBJ1-2, with 9 bases aligning to TRBD1. The ends lost 4 bases at V and 8 bases at J; junction bases unmatched: 5. Germline loops: CDR1 LGHNA, CDR2 YNFKEQ. This CDR3 spans 13 amino acids. CDR3 sequence reads: CASSLQGAIGYTF. The CDR3 region has the DNA TGTGCCAGCAGCCTACAGGGGGCGATCGGCTACACCTTC.

The chain employs TRBV2 and TRBJ1-2, with D perhaps TRBD1 (5 bases). CDR1 SNHLY and CDR2 FYNNEI come from the germline V gene. Trimming took 2 bases from V and 6 from J, leaving 13 bases between them. This CDR3 spans 14 amino acids. For the CDR3, the DNA is TGTGCCAGCAGTGAAATCAGGGCGGTCAATGGCTACACCTTC. Protein sequence: CASSEIRAVNGYTF.

This clonotype was seen ten or more times. The chain links TRBV27 to TRBJ2-3; 15 nucleotides align to TRBD2. With 7 bases clipped from V and 2 bases from J, the junction kept 4 bases outside the gene matches. CDR3 length: 16 amino acids. Germline CDR1 reads MNHEY; CDR2 reads SMNVEV (reference sequence). CDR3 region: CASTRTSGRATDTQYF. For the CDR3, the DNA is TGTGCCAGCACTCGGACTAGCGGGAGGGCCACAGATACGCAGTATTTT.

The chain combines TRBV27 with TRBJ2-1; D may be TRBD1 (6 bases). V lost 4 bases to trimming and J lost 1 base, with 11 bases between them. The germline V gene encodes CDR1 MNHEY and CDR2 SMNVEV (reference sequence). CDR3 size: 15 residues. In DNA form, the CDR3 reads TGTGCCAGCAGTTCGGATAGGGGGTCCTACAATGAGCAGTTCTTC. This encodes CASSSDRGSYNEQFF.

V gene TRBV5-6 combines with J gene TRBJ2-1; D is uncertain. Trimming removed 4 bases from V and 6 bases from J, with 20 bases in between. From germline, CDR1 is SGHDT and CDR2 YYEEEE. The CDR3 spans 16 residues. CDR3 in DNA: TGTGCCAGCAGCCCTACTCTAGAAGCCCCACTCAATGAGCAGTTCTTC. Encoded protein: CASSPTLEAPLNEQFF.

The chain uses TRBV27 and TRBJ2-1; no clear D gene. Trimming removed 5 bases at V and 10 bases at J, with 9 bases between. This CDR3 region has 11 residues. Germline V gene data show CDR1 as MNHEY and CDR2 as SMNVEV (reference sequence). The CDR3 region is CASSTIWEQFF. Written as DNA, the CDR3 is TGTGCCAGCAGTACGATATGGGAGCAGTTCTTC.

The chain employs TRBV18 and TRBJ2-3, with TRBD2 matching over 7 bases. The junction had 10 bases not matched to a gene; V was cut back by 2 bases and J by 2 bases. This CDR3 is built from 17 residues. Per the germline V gene, CDR1 is KGHSH and CDR2 is LQKENI. The CDR3 loop is CASSPLEASGFTDTQYF. The CDR3 bases are TGTGCCAGCTCACCATTGGAGGCTAGCGGATTCACAGATACGCAGTATTTT.

This clonotype was observed at least ten times. The rearrangement joins TRBV5-6 to TRBJ1-1; the D is unclear. The V and J ends lost 1 base and 2 bases respectively, with 6 bases between them. Germline CDR1 is SGHDT and CDR2 is YYEEEE. The CDR3 has 13 residues. The CDR3, as DNA: TGTGCCAGCAGCTTGTTAAGAAACACTGAAGCTTTCTTT. Translating gives CASSLLRNTEAFF.

This clonotype was counted between two and nine times. The chain combines TRBV30 with TRBJ2-7; 12 bases are a match to TRBD2. Per the germline V gene, CDR1 is GTSNPN and CDR2 is SVGIG (reference sequence). V lost 3 bases, J lost 2 bases, and 5 bases stayed unmatched. The CDR3 consists of 15 residues. Here the CDR3 DNA reads TGTGCCTGGAGGCGTACTAGCGGGGGGCCCTACGAGCAGTACTTC. Protein product: CAWRRTSGGPYEQYF.

Only a few counts were recorded for this clonotype. This sequence joins TRBV29-1 and TRBJ2-1; D call uncertain. The CDR3 totals 10 residues. CDR1 is SQVTM and CDR2 is ANQGSEA in the germline V gene. The V and J ends lost 6 bases and 8 bases respectively, with 8 bases between them. CDR3 amino acids: CSVGFDEQFF. The CDR3 DNA reads as TGCAGCGTGGGGTTTGATGAGCAGTTCTTC.